This record concerns one T cell receptor beta chain sequence. No cognate antigen has been identified for it. Per-base quality was not reported, and no clone a single base away is much larger than it. Germline trimming: 4 bases from V, 6 bases from J; junction bases outside gene matches: 2. Sequences MDHEN (CDR1) and SYDVKM (CDR2) are obtained from the germline V gene. The CDR3 covers 14 residues, taking in both the cysteine and the phenylalanine. The sequence is cut down to CDR3 DNA, 42 bases in frame from base 1. Libraries were constructed by PCR. Reads for this sample came from an Illumina HiSeq 4000. Bulk TCR libraries were made following a previously described method, with the TCR primers given in Table S5. Purification of total RNA was performed with the Qiagen AllPrep DNA/RNA kit. Before analysis, reads from multiple sequencing runs of the same library were pooled. As for the authors' bioinformatics: Reads were retained only if the reads had an exact TCR constant sequence, and the retained reads were trimmed to 150 nt and grouped according to their 12-nt molecular barcodes. Reads within each barcode group were sub-clustered using a 15% Levenshtein threshold, and quality-weighted consensus sequences were constructed for each RNA molecule. Non-functional sequences were removed, as were lower-count sequences one edit away from another. On the basis of fitting two negative binomial distributions, barcode sub-clusters with fewer than 20% of the maximum read count were discarded. TCRdb reran the public reads through fastp at Q25 and MiXCR, keeping productive beta chains. Rows merge per CDR3 protein into single entries with the most common DNA and genes. TCRdb, not the authors, supplied the V and J calls. The sample has tens of thousands of distinct CDR3 sequences on record, 15% to 20% of them singletons. The ten largest clones add up to around 0.88% of the sample.

This specimen belongs to a study of molecular identifiers for immune sequencing clone quantification listed by TCRdb under 2018. As for the study more broadly: For a replicate experiment, the RNA from either about 20,000 or 100,000 naive CD8 T cells was divided into five aliquots, and four of those aliquots went on to sequencing. CD8 T cells were used in a methods study to benchmark molecular-identifier clustering-based TCR repertoire sequencing (MIDCIRS) and TCR RNA copy counting.

Libraries of naive CD8 T cells were generated from around 20,000 to 1,000,000 sorted cells, with 10%, 30% or 50% of the purified RNA used. On a BD FACSAria II, naive CD8 T cells were FACS-sorted as CD8+CD4-CCR7+CD45RA+ and collected into RLT Plus buffer. Roughly ten TCR copies' worth of Jurkat RNA were spiked into roughly 19,000-1,000,000 naive CD8 T cell samples to test detection sensitivity. Enrichment of CD8 T cells was performed with RosetteSep CD8+ T Cell Enrichment Cocktail and Ficoll-Paque, after which ACK red cell lysis was carried out. The investigation overall reported the following: Spiked-in Jurkat TCR RNA (around nine copies' worth), which is not part of the donor repertoire, was contained in the naive libraries. Approximately 2.7 recovered TCR RNA copies per cell were obtained by modeling, versus about ten by digital PCR, implying a capture efficiency of 25% to 30%. Highly expanded clone sizes could be underestimated if identical TCR molecules share a barcode. In CMV-specific effector cells, over 97% of molecules were held by clones above 20 RNA copies, whereas under 1% of molecules were held by such clones in naive cells. Even against a background of around 950,000 naive CD8 T cells, spiked-in Jurkat TCR RNA amounting to a single cell's worth was reported to be detectable. Without barcode sub-clustering, chimeric consensus sequences inflated TCR diversity; chimeras reached as high as 47%.

The chain is encoded by TRBV28 joined to TRBJ2-2; TRBD1 lines up with 10 middle nucleotides. The sample consisted of naive CD8+ T cells from blood, with Jurkat cell RNA spiked in. The meaning of the sample's cell subset or site label: FACS-sorted CD8+CD4-CCR7+CD45RA+ naive T cells. The receptor's source is a human donor in good health. Some libraries in this study had Jurkat cell RNA spiked in. The CDR3 protein: CASSSGQGAGELFF. The nucleotide sequence is TGTGCCAGCAGTTCCGGACAGGGGGCCGGGGAGCTGTTTTTT.